This record covers a single T cell receptor (beta chain). For every donor, a draw yielded 8.5 to 10 milliliters of peripheral blood. These data originate in a study of blood T cells in healthy people across ages. It was with a sample-barcoded 5' primer and a J-beta primer mix that a second PCR of roughly 6 to 12 cycles was run. TCRdb passed the 5' RACE reads through MiXCR, listing each CDR3 protein once. This table has over 1,200,000 distinct CDR3 sequences, approximately 60% appearing once. The CDR3 has 14 amino acids. From germline, CDR1 is SGHRS and CDR2 YFSETQ. Trimming took off 0 bases at V and 6 bases at J, with 13 bases between the two ends.

This clonotype was sampled from a man between 18 and 35 years old in good health. This chain connects TRBV5-1 to TRBJ2-7; D is perhaps TRBD2 (6 bases). Sample: blood. The DNA for the CDR3 is TGCGCCAGCAGCTTGGCCTTATGGGGAGGCGAGCAGTACTTC. Its translation is CASSLALWGGEQYF.